The 9 T cell receptor beta chains reported below all come from one sample, sequenced in a study of tumor-infiltrating lymphocytes in primary liver carcinoma (dated 2017 in TCRdb). TCRdb records Illumina HiSeq 2500 as the sequencer. Using a constant-region primer and ProtoScript II reverse transcriptase, TCRbeta-specific cDNA was reverse-transcribed from roughly 500 ng total RNA. Three nested multiplex PCR rounds, following a slightly modified ARM-PCR procedure, were used to build the TCRbeta libraries. Each of the first two PCR rounds ran for about 10 cycles using multiplex TRBV1-TRBV30 forward primers together with a Cbeta reverse primer. The raw public data were reprocessed by TCRdb itself: fastp quality trimming at Q25, MiXCR clonotype calling, in-frame beta chains only. Under each unique CDR3 protein, matching rows form one entry showing the most common genes and DNA. The sample table shows about 99,000 distinct CDR3 sequences, and about three quarters are seen once. The leading ten clones occupy around 9.5% of the sample.

Total RNA and DNA were co-extracted from approximately 20-30 mg of bulk tissue with the AllPrep DNA/RNA mini kit, without cell sorting. The source material was liver tumor tissue from sampling region 5. The meaning of the sample's cell subset or site label: tumor region T5, tumor centre. Receptors originate from a woman aged 55-75 years with primary liver carcinoma and hepatitis B virus infection.

This clonotype was seen more than once but under ten times. The chain employs TRBV7-9 and TRBJ2-3; D gene ambiguous. Germline loops: CDR1 SEHNR, CDR2 FQNEAQ (reference sequence). Between the trimmed V and J ends, which lost 3 bases and 2 bases, there was a span of 6 bases. The CDR3 is 13 residues long. CDR3 in amino acids: CASSFPNTDTQYF. The CDR3 bases are TGTGCCAGCAGCTTTCCCAACACAGATACGCAGTATTTT.

Notes on this clonotype: At one boundary the junction diverges from the germline segment, which might be a read error. The CDR3: CSVEQGMTNIQCF. In nucleotides, the CDR3 is TGCAGCGTCGAACAGGGGATGACCAACATTCAGTGCTTC. The genes are TRBV29-1 and TRBJ2-4; 7 bases line up with TRBD1. The CDR3 has 13 residues. Germline assignment: CDR1 SQVTM and CDR2 ANQGSEA.

V usage is TRBV29-1 and J usage is TRBJ2-1; possible D gene TRBD1, 5 bases. Germline V lookup: CDR1 SQVTM, CDR2 ANQGSEA. The CDR3 extends over 14 amino acids. V gave up 3 bases and J gave up 13 bases, with 22 bases separating them. The CDR3 protein is CSVDLDGRGSEQFF. In nucleotides, the CDR3 is TGCAGCGTTGACCTGGATGGTAGGGGAAGTGAACAGTTCTTC.

This chain joins TRBV18 and TRBJ2-6; D is perhaps TRBD2 (7 bases). The CDR3 runs to 17 residues. Germline V CDR1 and CDR2: KGHSH, LQKENI. V lost 0 bases and J 4 bases, leaving 13 bases between the germline ends. CDR3 coding DNA: TGTGCCAGCTCACCACCAATCGGGGGGCTAGGGGCCAACGTCCTGACTTTC. It is translated as CASSPPIGGLGANVLTF.

The chain employs TRBV21-1 and TRBJ1-5; TRBD1 reflects the table's D call only, with no check against the DNA. TRBV21-1 is a documented pseudogene. CDR3 length: 19 residues. Here the CDR3 DNA reads TGTGCCAGCAGCAAAGCCATGGACAGGGATGTTGCGGCCAATCAGCCCCAGCATTTT. Encoded protein: CASSKAMDRDVAANQPQHF.

Regarding this clonotype: The junction differs from germline at one of its ends, possibly a read error. J is TRBJ2-2 and V is TRBV7-8; 8 nucleotides align to TRBD1. The CDR3 is 18 residues long. Germline V gene lookup returns CDR1 SGHVS and CDR2 FQNEAQ. The CDR3: CVSSTRTGLGADTGELFF. CDR3 coding DNA: TGTGTCAGCAGCACCCGGACAGGGCTGGGAGCGGACACCGGGGAGCTGTTTTTT.

In its sample, this clonotype was seen a few times. At one end, the junction sequence differs from germline, possibly due to a read error. The genes are TRBV4-2 and TRBJ2-7; 9 nucleotides align to TRBD1. Germline V gives CDR1 LGHNA, CDR2 YNFKEQ. This CDR3 has 17 amino acids. The CDR3 bases are TGTGCCAGCATCCAAGATCCCGTGGGACAGGGCGGTTACGAGCAGTACTTC. The encoded protein is CASIQDPVGQGGYEQYF.

Notes on this clonotype: This CDR3 is missing its conserved last phenylalanine or tryptophan, likely due to a read error. The CDR3 reads CASSLASTQGAGKNIQYL. DNA for the CDR3: TGCGCCAGCAGCTTGGCCTCTACACAGGGGGCTGGCAAAAACATTCAGTACTTA. The chain joins TRBV5-1 to TRBJ2-4; 9 bases are a match to TRBD1. J was trimmed by 3 bases and V by 0 bases; bases with no gene match: 10. The CDR3 runs to 18 residues. Germline V lookup: CDR1 SGHRS, CDR2 YFSETQ.

A word on this clonotype: One end of the junction fails to match germline, which may point to a read error. The rearrangement links TRBV9 to TRBJ2-1; unclear D gene. The CDR3 consists of 19 residues. CDR1 and CDR2 from the germline V gene are SGDLS and YYNGEE. DNA for the CDR3: TGTGCCAGCAGCGTAGGGCGCGTAGGCGGTTGGAGCTCCTACAATAAGCAGTTCTTC. Amino acid sequence: CASSVGRVGGWSSYNKQFF.